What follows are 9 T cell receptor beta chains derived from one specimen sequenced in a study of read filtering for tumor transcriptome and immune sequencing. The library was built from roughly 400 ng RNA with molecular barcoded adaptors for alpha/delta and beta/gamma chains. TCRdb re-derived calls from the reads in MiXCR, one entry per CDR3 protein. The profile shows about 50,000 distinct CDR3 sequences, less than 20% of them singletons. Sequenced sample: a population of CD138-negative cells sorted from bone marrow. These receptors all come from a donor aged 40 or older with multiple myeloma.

The CDR3 loop reads CASSPGTSGTNEQFF. The CDR3 DNA follows: TGTGCCAGCAGCCCCGGGACTAGCGGTACCAATGAGCAGTTCTTC. The chain joins TRBV7-2 to TRBJ2-1, with 11 bases that match TRBD2. The CDR3 totals 15 residues. Trimming removed 5 bases from V and 6 bases from J; junction bases left unmatched: 6. Germline CDR1 SGHTA, CDR2 FQGNSA.

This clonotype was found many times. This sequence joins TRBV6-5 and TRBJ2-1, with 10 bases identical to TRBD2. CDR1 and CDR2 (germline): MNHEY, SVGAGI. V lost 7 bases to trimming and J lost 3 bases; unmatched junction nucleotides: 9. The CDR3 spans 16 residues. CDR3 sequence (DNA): TGTGCCAGCACCCATCTAGCGGGAGTTGGCTACAATGAGCAGTTCTTC. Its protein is CASTHLAGVGYNEQFF.

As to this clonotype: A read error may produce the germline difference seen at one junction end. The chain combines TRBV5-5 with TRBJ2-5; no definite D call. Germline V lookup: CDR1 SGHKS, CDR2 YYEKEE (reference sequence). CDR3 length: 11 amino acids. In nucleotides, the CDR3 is TGTGCCAGCAGTTCGCAAGAGACCCAGTGCTTC. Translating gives CASSSQETQCF. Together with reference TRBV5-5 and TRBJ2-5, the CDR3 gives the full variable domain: DAGVTQSPTHLIKTRGQQVTLRCSPISGHKSVSWYQQVLGQGPQFIFQYYEKEERGRGNFPDRFSARQFPNYSSELNVNALLLGDSALYLCASSSQETQCFGPGTRLLVL.

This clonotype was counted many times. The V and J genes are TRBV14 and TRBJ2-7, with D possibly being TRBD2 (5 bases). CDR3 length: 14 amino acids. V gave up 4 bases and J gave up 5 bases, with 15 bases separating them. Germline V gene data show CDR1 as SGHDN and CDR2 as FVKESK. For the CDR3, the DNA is TGTGCCAGCAGCCGCAAGCGGTCAGTAGACGAGCAGTACTTC. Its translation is CASSRKRSVDEQYF. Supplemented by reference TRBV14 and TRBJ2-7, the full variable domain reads EAGVTQFPSHSVIEKGQTVTLRCDPISGHDNLYWYRRVMGKEIKFLLHFVKESKQDESGMPNNRFLAERTGGTYSTLKVQPAELEDSGVYFCASSRKRSVDEQYFGPGTRLTVT.

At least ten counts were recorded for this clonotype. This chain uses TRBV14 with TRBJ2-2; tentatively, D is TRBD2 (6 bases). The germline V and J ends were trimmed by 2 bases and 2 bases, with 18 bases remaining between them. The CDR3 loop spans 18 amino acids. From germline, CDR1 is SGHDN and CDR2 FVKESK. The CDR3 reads CASSQSVIGGINTGELFF. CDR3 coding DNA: TGTGCCAGCAGCCAATCGGTGATCGGCGGGATAAACACCGGGGAGCTGTTTTTT.

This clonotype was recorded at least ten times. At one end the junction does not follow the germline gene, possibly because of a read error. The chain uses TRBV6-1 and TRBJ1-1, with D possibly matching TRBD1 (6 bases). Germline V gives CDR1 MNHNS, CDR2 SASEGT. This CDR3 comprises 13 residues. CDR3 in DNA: TGTGCCAGCAGTGAAGATCCGGCAGGGGAGTTTCTTTTT. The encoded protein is CASSEDPAGEFLF.

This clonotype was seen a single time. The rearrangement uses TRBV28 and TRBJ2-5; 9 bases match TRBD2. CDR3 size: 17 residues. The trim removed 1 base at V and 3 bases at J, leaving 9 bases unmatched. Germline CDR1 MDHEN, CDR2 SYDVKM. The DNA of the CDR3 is TGTGCCAGCAGTTTATACGGACGTAGCGGGAGTGAAGAGACCCAGTACTTC. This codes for CASSLYGRSGSEETQYF.

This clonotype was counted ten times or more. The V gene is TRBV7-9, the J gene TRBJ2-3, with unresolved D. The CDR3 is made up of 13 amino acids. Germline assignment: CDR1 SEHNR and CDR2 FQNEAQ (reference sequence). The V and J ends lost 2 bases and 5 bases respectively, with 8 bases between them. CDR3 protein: CASSLTVGDTQYF. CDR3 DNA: TGTGCCAGCAGCTTAACCGTCGGAGATACGCAGTATTTT.

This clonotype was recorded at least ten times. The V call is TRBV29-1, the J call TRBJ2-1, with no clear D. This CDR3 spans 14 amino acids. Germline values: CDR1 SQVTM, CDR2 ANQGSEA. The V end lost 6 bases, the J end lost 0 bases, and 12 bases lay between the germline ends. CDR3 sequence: CSVIAQSSYNEQFF. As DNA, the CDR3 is TGCAGCGTAATAGCACAGAGCTCCTACAATGAGCAGTTCTTC.